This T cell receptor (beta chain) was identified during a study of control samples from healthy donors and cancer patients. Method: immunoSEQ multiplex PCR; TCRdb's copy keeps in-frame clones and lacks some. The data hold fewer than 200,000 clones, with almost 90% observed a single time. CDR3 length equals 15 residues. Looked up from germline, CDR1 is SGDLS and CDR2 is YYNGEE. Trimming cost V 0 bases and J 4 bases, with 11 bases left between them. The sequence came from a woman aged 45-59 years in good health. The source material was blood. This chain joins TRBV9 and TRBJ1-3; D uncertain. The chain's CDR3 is CASSVGVGTGNTIYF. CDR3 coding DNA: TGTGCCAGCAGCGTAGGGGTGGGCACCGGAAACACCATATATTTT.